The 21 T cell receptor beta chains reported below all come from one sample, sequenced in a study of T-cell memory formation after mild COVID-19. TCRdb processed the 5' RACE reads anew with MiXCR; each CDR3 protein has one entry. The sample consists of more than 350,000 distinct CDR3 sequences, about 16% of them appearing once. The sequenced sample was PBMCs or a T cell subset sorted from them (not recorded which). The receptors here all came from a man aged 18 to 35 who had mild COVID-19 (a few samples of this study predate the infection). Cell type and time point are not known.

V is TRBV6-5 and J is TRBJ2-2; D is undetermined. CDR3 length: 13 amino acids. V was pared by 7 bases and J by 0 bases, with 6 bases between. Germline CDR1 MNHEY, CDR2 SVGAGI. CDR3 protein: CASMLTNTGELFF. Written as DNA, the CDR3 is TGTGCCAGCATGCTCACGAACACCGGGGAGCTGTTTTTT.

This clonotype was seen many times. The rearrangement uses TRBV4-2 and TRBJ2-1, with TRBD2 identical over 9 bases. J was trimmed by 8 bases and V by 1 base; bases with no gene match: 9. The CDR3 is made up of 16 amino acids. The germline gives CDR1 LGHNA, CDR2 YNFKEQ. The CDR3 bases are TGTGCCAGCAGCCAAGTCGGGCGGGGGGGTGGCTATGAGCAGTTCTTC. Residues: CASSQVGRGGGYEQFF.

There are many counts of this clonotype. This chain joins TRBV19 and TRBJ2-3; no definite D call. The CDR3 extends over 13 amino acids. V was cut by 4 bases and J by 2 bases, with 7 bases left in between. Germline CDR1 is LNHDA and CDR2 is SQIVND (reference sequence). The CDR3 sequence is CASSTSLTDTQYF. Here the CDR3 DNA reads TGTGCCAGTAGTACCAGCCTCACAGATACGCAGTATTTT. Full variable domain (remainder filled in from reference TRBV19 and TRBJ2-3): DGGITQSPKYLFRKEGQNVTLSCEQNLNHDAMYWYRQDPGQGLRLIYYSQIVNDFQKGDIAEGYSVSREKKESFPLTVTSAQKNPTAFYLCASSTSLTDTQYFGPGTRLTVL.

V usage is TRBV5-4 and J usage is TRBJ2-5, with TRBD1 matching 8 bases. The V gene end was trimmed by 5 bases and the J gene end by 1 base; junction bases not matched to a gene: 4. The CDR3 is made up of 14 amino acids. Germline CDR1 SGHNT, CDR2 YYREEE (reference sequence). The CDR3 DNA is TGTGCCAGCAGGGTACAGGGGGTCCAAGAGACCCAGTACTTC. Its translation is CASRVQGVQETQYF.

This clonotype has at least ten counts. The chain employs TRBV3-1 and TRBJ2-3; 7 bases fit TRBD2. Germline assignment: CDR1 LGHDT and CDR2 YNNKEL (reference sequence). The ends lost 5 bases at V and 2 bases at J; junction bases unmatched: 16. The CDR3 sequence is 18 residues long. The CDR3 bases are TGTGCCAGCAGCGGGTTTGGTGGGGAGGGATCACCCACAGATACGCAGTATTTT. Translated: CASSGFGGEGSPTDTQYF.

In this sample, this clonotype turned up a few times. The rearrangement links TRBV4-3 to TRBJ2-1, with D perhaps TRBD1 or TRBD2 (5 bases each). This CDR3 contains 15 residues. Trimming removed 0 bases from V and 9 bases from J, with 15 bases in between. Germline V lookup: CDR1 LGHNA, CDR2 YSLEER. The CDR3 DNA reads TGCGCCAGCAGCCAAGACCCCGGCCCAGGGAGTGAGCAGTTCTTC. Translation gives CASSQDPGPGSEQFF.

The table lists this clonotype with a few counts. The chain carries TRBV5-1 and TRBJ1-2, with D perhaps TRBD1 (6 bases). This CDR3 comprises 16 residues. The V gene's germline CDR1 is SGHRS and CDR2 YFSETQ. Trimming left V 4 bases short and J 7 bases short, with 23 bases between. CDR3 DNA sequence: TGCGCCAGCAGCACGGACCCGGGACATATTACGGGTGGCTACACCTTC. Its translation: CASSTDPGHITGGYTF. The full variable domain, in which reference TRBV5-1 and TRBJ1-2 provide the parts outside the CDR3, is KAGVTQTPRYLIKTRGQQVTLSCSPISGHRSVSWYQQTPGQGLQFLFEYFSETQRNKGNFPGRFSGRQFSNSRSEMNVSTLELGDSALYLCASSTDPGHITGGYTFGSGTRLTVV.

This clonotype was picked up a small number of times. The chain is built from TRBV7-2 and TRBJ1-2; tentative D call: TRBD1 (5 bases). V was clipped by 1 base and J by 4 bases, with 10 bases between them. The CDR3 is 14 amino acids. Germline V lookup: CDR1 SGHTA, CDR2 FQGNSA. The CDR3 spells CASSLGQFSYGYTF. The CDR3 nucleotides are TGTGCCAGCAGCTTAGGACAGTTCAGCTATGGCTACACCTTC.

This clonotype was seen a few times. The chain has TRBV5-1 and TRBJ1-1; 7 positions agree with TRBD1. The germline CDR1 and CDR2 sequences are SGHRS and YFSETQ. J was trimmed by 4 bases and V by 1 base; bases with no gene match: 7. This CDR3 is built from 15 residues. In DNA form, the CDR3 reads TGCGCCAGCAGCTTGACCACAGGGGTTGGCACTGAAGCTTTCTTT. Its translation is CASSLTTGVGTEAFF.

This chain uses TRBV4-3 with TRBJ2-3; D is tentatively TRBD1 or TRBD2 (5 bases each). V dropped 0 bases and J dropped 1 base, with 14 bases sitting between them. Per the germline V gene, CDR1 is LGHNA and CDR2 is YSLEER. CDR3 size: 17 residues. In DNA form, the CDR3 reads TGCGCCAGCAGCCAAGACGGTTCGGGACGGGGCACAGATACGCAGTATTTT. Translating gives CASSQDGSGRGTDTQYF.

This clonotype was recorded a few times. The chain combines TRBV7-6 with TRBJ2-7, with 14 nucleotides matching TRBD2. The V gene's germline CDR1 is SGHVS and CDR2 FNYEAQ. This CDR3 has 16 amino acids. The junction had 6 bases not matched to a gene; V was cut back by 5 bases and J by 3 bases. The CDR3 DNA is TGTGCCAGCAGCAAGACTAGCGGGGGGGCCGTCTACGAGCAGTACTTC. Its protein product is CASSKTSGGAVYEQYF.

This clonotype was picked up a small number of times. The CDR3 bases are TGTGCCACCAGCAGAGGGGGGGCGGGCGATCAGCCCCAGCATTTT. It specifies CATSRGGAGDQPQHF. The chain carries TRBV15 and TRBJ1-5; weak D call: TRBD1 (6 bases). V gave up 1 base and J gave up 5 bases, with 12 bases separating them. CDR1 and CDR2 (germline): LNHNV, YYDKDF (reference sequence). CDR3 length: 15 amino acids.

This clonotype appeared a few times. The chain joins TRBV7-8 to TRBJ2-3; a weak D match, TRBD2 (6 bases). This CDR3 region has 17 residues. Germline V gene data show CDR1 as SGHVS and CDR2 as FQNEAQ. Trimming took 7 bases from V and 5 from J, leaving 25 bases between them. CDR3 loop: CASNPRAPRRGIDTQYF. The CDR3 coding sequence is TGTGCCAGCAACCCCCGTGCCCCCCGGCGGGGTATAGATACGCAGTATTTT. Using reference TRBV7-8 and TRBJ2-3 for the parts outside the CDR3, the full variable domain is GAGVSQSPRYKVAKRGQDVALRCDPISGHVSLFWYQQALGQGPEFLTYFQNEAQLDKSGLPSDRFFAERPEGSVSTLKIQRTQQEDSAVYLCASNPRAPRRGIDTQYFGPGTRLTVL.

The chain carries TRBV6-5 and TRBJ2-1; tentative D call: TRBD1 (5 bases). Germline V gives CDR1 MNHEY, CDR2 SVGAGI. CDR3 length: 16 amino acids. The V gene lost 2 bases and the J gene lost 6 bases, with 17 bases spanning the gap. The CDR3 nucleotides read TGTGCCAGCAGTTACCCGTCGACAGATACCACCAATGAGCAGTTCTTC. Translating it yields CASSYPSTDTTNEQFF.

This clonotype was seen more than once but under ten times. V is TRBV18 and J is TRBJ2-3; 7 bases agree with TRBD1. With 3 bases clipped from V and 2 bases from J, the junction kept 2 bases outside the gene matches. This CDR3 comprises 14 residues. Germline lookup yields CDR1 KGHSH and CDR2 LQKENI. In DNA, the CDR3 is TGTGCCAGCTCACCGCAGGGGGTCACAGATACGCAGTATTTT. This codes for CASSPQGVTDTQYF. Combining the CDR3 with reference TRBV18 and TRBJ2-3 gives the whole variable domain NAGVMQNPRHLVRRRGQEARLRCSPMKGHSHVYWYRQLPEEGLKFMVYLQKENIIDESGMPKERFSAEFPKEGPSILRIQQVVRGDSAAYFCASSPQGVTDTQYFGPGTRLTVL.

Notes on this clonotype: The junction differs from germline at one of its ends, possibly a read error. The DNA of the CDR3 is TGTGCCAGCAGTCCCAGGGACAGGGGCCTGATCTTT. It codes for CASSPRDRGLIF. The chain couples TRBV27 to TRBJ1-1; 10 bases agree with TRBD1. The germline gives CDR1 MNHEY, CDR2 SMNVEV (reference sequence). The CDR3 sequence is 12 residues long.

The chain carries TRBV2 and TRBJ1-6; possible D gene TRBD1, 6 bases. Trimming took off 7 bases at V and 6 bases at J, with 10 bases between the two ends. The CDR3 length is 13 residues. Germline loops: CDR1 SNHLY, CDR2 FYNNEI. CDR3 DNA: TGTGCCAGCAAACGGGGGCCTAATTCACCCCTCCACTTT. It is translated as CASKRGPNSPLHF.

CDR3 coding DNA: TGCAGTCCAGGGGGCCGGTTCCCTGAAGCTTTCTTT. It specifies CSPGGRFPEAFF. The rearrangement uses TRBV20-1 and TRBJ1-1; the match to TRBD1 covers 8 bases. The V and J ends lost 8 bases and 6 bases, in that order; junction bases with no gene match: 8. Germline values: CDR1 DFQATT, CDR2 SNEGSKA (reference sequence). The CDR3 spans 12 residues.

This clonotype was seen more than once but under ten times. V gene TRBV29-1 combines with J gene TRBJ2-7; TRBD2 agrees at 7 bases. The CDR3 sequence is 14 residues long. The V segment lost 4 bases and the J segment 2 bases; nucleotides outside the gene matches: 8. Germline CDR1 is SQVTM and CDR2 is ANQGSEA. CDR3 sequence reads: CSVGAAGDPYEQYF. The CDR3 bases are TGCAGCGTTGGTGCTGCGGGGGACCCCTACGAGCAGTACTTC.

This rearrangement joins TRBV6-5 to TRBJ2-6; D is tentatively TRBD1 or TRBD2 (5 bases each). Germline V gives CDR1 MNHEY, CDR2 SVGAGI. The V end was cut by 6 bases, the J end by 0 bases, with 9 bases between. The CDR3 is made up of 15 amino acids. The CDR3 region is CASRRDGSGANVLTF. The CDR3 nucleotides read TGTGCCAGCAGGAGGGACGGCTCTGGGGCCAACGTCCTGACTTTC.

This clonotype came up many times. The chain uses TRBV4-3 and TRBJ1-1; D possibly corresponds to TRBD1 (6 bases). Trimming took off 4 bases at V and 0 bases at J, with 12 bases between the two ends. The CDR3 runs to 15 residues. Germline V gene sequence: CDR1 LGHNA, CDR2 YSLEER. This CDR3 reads CASSPQGIMNTEAFF. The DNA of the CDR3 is TGCGCCAGCAGCCCCCAGGGGATCATGAACACTGAAGCTTTCTTT.